This T cell receptor (beta chain) was observed in a study of T-cell memory formation after mild COVID-19. Study summary: Clustering of TCRs was largely donor specific.

Study-wide results and caveats: Several responding clones turned up in pre-infection memory, indicating that cross-reactive memory may have taken part. Contracting clones from day 15 to 85 had balanced CD4/CD8; later expanders favoured CD4+.

Note on this clonotype: Its antigen is unidentified. The junction and the germline gene differ at one end; a read error may be behind it.

The CDR3 runs 16 residues. Germline lookup yields CDR1 SSHAT and CDR2 FNYEAQ (reference sequence). TCR alpha and TCR beta cDNA libraries carrying sample barcodes and UMIs came from 5'RACE with constant-segment primers. TCRdb analysed the 5' RACE reads with MiXCR anew, one entry per CDR3 protein. The sample contains 350,000 to 500,000 distinct CDR3 sequences, around a quarter of which appear only once. The chain recombines TRBV7-7 with TRBJ2-6, with D perhaps TRBD1 (5 bases). Material: PBMCs or a T cell subset sorted from them (not recorded which). This clonotype originated in an adult woman who had mild COVID-19 (a few samples of this study predate the infection). Cell type and time point are not known. The CDR3 DNA reads as TGTGCTAGCAGCCCTGACAGAATATCTGGGGCCAACGTCCTGACTTTC. This sequence encodes CASSPDRISGANVLTF. Full variable domain (remainder filled in from reference TRBV7-7 and TRBJ2-6): GAGVSQSPRYKVTKRGQDVTLRCDPISSHATLYWYQQALGQGPEFLTYFNYEAQPDKSGLPSDRFSAERPEGSISTLTIQRTEQRDSAMYRCASSPDRISGANVLTFGAGSRLTVL.